Given below is one TCR beta chain in context. Its antigen is undetermined. This sample stems from a study of T cell responses to AZD1222 COVID-19 vaccine. Whole-study results and caveats: Repertoires were obtained only post-peak T cell response. The study found vaccine-associated CD4 TCRs spanning spike, dominant at 160-218 and 743-854. Donors were largely white British and mainly female; clonal diversity was possibly underestimated.

This table comes from immunoSEQ multiplex PCR, and its TCRdb copy is limited to in-frame clones, with some not included. This sample carries about 86,000 clones, over 85% of them seen once, and the ten largest clones take 3%. The sequence was collected from an adult in good health. The sequences come from peripheral blood, collected on day 0 of AZD1222 vaccination.

CDR3 sequence reads: CSVARGSYMNTEAFF. In DNA form, the CDR3 reads TGCAGCGTTGCCAGGGGGAGCTATATGAACACTGAAGCTTTCTTT. This chain connects TRBV29-1 to TRBJ1-1, with TRBD1 matching 7 bases. CDR1 and CDR2 (germline): SQVTM, ANQGSEA. This CDR3 is built from 15 residues. Trimming at V came to 4 bases and at J to 0 bases, leaving 8 bases not matched to a gene. The full variable domain, rest sourced from reference TRBV29-1 and TRBJ1-1, is SAVISQKPSRDICQRGTSLTIQCQVDSQVTMMFWYRQQPGQSLTLIATANQGSEATYESGFVIDKFPISRPNLTFSTLTVSNMSPEDSSIYLCSVARGSYMNTEAFFGQGTRLTVV.